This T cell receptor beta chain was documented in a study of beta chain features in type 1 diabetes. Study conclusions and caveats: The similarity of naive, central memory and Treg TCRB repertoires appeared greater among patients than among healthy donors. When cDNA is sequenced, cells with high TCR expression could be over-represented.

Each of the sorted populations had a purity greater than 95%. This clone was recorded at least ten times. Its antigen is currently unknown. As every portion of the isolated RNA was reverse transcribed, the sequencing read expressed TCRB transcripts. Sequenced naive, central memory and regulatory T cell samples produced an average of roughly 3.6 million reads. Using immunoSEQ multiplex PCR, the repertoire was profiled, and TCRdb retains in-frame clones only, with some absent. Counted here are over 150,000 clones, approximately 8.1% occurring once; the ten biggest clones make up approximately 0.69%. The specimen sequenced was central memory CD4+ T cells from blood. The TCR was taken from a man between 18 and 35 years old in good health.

The chain's CDR3 is CAISGGQDNQPQHF. As DNA, the CDR3 is TGTGCCATCAGTGGCGGACAAGACAATCAGCCCCAGCATTTT. V is TRBV10-3 and J is TRBJ1-5; a possible D gene is TRBD1 (5 bases). There are 14 residues in the CDR3. CDR1 ENHRY and CDR2 SYGVKD come from the germline V gene. Trimming left V 4 bases short and J 3 bases short, with 10 bases between.